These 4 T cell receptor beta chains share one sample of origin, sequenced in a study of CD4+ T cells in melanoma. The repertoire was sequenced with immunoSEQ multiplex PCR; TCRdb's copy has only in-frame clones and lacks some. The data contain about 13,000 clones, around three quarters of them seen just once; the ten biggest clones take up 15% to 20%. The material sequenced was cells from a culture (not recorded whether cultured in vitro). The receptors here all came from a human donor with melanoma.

CDR3 sequence reads: CASSVGLAATDTQYF. In DNA form, the CDR3 reads TGTGCCAGCAGTGTAGGACTAGCGGCCACAGATACGCAGTATTTT. J is TRBJ2-3 and V is TRBV6-4; 10 nucleotides agree with TRBD2. This CDR3 has 15 residues. CDR1 MRHNA and CDR2 SNTAGT come from the germline V gene. V trimming: 4 bases; J trimming: 2 bases; junction bases outside the gene matches: 3.

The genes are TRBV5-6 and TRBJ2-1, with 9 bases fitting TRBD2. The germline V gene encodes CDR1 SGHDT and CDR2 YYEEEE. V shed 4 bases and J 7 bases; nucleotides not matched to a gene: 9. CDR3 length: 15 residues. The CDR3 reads CASSPGLARRNEQFF. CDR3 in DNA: TGTGCCAGCAGCCCCGGACTAGCGCGGAGAAATGAGCAGTTCTTC.

The CDR3 nucleotides read TGTGCCTCTACTGGACAGGGTGAGACCCTGGGGCAGTACTTC. Residues: CASTGQGETLGQYF. The chain is built from TRBV21-1 and TRBJ2-7; the table's TRBD1 call for D was not verified on the DNA. TRBV21-1 is reported as a pseudogene. CDR3 length: 14 amino acids.

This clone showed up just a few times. In DNA, the CDR3 is TGTGCCAGTAGTATAGACTTGATTCAGTACTTC. It yields the protein CASSIDLIQYF. The V gene is TRBV19, the J gene TRBJ2-4; D gene unclear. Trimming left V 0 bases short and J 10 bases short, with 4 bases between. Germline assignment: CDR1 LNHDA and CDR2 SQIVND (reference sequence). The CDR3 is 11 residues long. Complete variable domain (other parts from reference TRBV19 and TRBJ2-4): DGGITQSPKYLFRKEGQNVTLSCEQNLNHDAMYWYRQDPGQGLRLIYYSQIVNDFQKGDIAEGYSVSREKKESFPLTVTSAQKNPTAFYLCASSIDLIQYFGAGTRLSVL.